Listed below are T cell receptor beta chains from one sample, sequenced in a study of blood T cell repertoires in COVID-19. The table came from immunoSEQ multiplex PCR; TCRdb's copy has only in-frame clones and leaves some out. This table has 100,000 to 120,000 clones, about three quarters appearing once. Material for sequencing was peripheral blood. The source of these receptors is a woman in her 70s with acute or convalescent COVID-19. CDR3s include the opening cysteine and the closing phenylalanine or tryptophan. Each record gives: V gene, clone size, J gene, D gene, CDR3 protein, CDR3 DNA. The D gene is left open where the match is weak. Size is stated for part of the rows, as once, few or many counts, or as a class when the clone is expanded.

v_call: TRBV5-6; clone_size: few; j_call: TRBJ2-2; d_call: TRBD1; cdr3_aa: CASSYTGQINTGELFF; cdr3_nt: TGTGCCAGCAGCTACACGGGACAGATCAACACCGGGGAGCTGTTTTTT
v_call: TRBV7-9; clone_size: .; j_call: TRBJ2-6; d_call: .; cdr3_aa: CASSYDRFGANVLTF; cdr3_nt: TGTGCCAGCAGCTACGACAGGTTTGGGGCCAACGTCCTGACTTTC
v_call: TRBV30; clone_size: .; j_call: TRBJ1-1; d_call: .; cdr3_aa: CAWSASGGAAFF; cdr3_nt: TGTGCCTGGAGTGCTTCGGGGGGAGCGGCTTTCTTT
v_call: TRBV5-4; clone_size: .; j_call: TRBJ1-3; d_call: .; cdr3_aa: CASSLGQGRDTIYF; cdr3_nt: TGTGCCAGCAGCTTGGGGCAGGGAAGGGACACCATATATTTT
v_call: TRBV10-3; clone_size: .; j_call: TRBJ1-1; d_call: .; cdr3_aa: CAISDLGGTEAFF; cdr3_nt: TGTGCCATCAGTGATCTGGGGGGCACTGAAGCTTTCTTT
v_call: TRBV5-6; clone_size: .; j_call: TRBJ1-6; d_call: TRBD1; cdr3_aa: CASSPDRGNSPLHF; cdr3_nt: TGTGCCAGCAGCCCAGACAGGGGTAATTCACCCCTCCACTTT
v_call: TRBV19; clone_size: few; j_call: TRBJ2-7; d_call: .; cdr3_aa: CASSIESAGKVHEQYF; cdr3_nt: TGTGCCAGTAGTATAGAATCTGCAGGGAAAGTCCACGAGCAGTACTTC
v_call: TRBV3-1/TRBV3-2; clone_size: once; j_call: TRBJ2-7; d_call: TRBD2; cdr3_aa: CASSPLLGLAAPHEQYF; cdr3_nt: TGTGCCAGCAGCCCATTGCTGGGACTAGCGGCCCCCCACGAGCAGTACTTC
v_call: TRBV28; clone_size: few; j_call: TRBJ1-2; d_call: .; cdr3_aa: CASSPEVPYGYTF; cdr3_nt: TGTGCCAGCAGTCCCGAGGTCCCCTATGGCTACACCTTC
v_call: TRBV19; clone_size: once; j_call: TRBJ1-1; d_call: .; cdr3_aa: CASSSTRNTEAFF; cdr3_nt: TGTGCCAGTAGTAGCACACGGAACACTGAAGCTTTCTTT
v_call: TRBV6-2/TRBV6-3; clone_size: .; j_call: TRBJ2-7; d_call: TRBD1; cdr3_aa: CASSRNQPGQISYEQYF; cdr3_nt: TGTGCCAGCAGCAGAAATCAACCGGGACAGATCTCCTACGAGCAGTACTTC
v_call: TRBV4-1; clone_size: few; j_call: TRBJ1-1; d_call: TRBD1; cdr3_aa: CASSQGQGGGLNTEAFF; cdr3_nt: TGCGCCAGCAGCCAAGGGCAGGGGGGAGGATTGAACACTGAAGCTTTCTTT
v_call: TRBV5-1; clone_size: .; j_call: TRBJ1-1; d_call: TRBD1; cdr3_aa: CASSLLDRGTEAFF; cdr3_nt: TGCGCCAGCAGCTTGTTGGACAGGGGCACTGAAGCTTTCTTT
v_call: TRBV5-5; clone_size: .; j_call: TRBJ1-6; d_call: .; cdr3_aa: CASSKTGYNSPLHF; cdr3_nt: TGTGCCAGCAGCAAGACAGGTTATAATTCACCCCTCCACTTT
v_call: TRBV28; clone_size: .; j_call: TRBJ1-2; d_call: .; cdr3_aa: CASTLQGYGYTF; cdr3_nt: TGTGCCAGCACCCTCCAGGGCTATGGCTACACCTTC
v_call: TRBV5-1; clone_size: few; j_call: TRBJ1-2; d_call: .; cdr3_aa: CASSLATGHHGYTF; cdr3_nt: TGCGCCAGCAGCTTGGCTACAGGGCACCATGGCTACACCTTC
v_call: TRBV7-6; clone_size: once; j_call: TRBJ2-4; d_call: TRBD1; cdr3_aa: CASSLGTGADF; cdr3_nt: TGTGCCAGCAGCCTTGGGACAGGGGCCGACTTC
v_call: TRBV6-6; clone_size: .; j_call: TRBJ1-5; d_call: .; cdr3_aa: CASSPEGRSNQPQHF; cdr3_nt: TGTGCCAGCAGTCCAGAGGGCAGGAGCAATCAGCCCCAGCATTTT
v_call: TRBV2; clone_size: .; j_call: TRBJ2-1; d_call: .; cdr3_aa: CASSDRSSYNEQFF; cdr3_nt: TGTGCCAGCAGTGATCGTAGCTCCTACAATGAGCAGTTCTTC
v_call: TRBV6-5; clone_size: few; j_call: TRBJ1-1; d_call: TRBD1; cdr3_aa: CASSIQGATEAFF; cdr3_nt: TGTGCCAGCAGTATACAGGGGGCTACTGAAGCTTTCTTT
v_call: TRBV9; clone_size: few; j_call: TRBJ1-6; d_call: TRBD1; cdr3_aa: CASSVLRGRISPLHF; cdr3_nt: TGTGCCAGCAGCGTATTGAGGGGGCGCATTTCACCCCTCCACTTT
v_call: TRBV7-9; clone_size: .; j_call: TRBJ2-6; d_call: TRBD1; cdr3_aa: CASSPGQGASSGANVLTF; cdr3_nt: TGTGCCAGCAGCCCCGGACAGGGGGCGAGTTCTGGGGCCAACGTCCTGACTTTC
v_call: TRBV19; clone_size: .; j_call: TRBJ1-2; d_call: .; cdr3_aa: CASSIDGGLIYGYTF; cdr3_nt: TGTGCCAGTAGTATAGACGGCGGATTGATCTATGGCTACACCTTC
v_call: TRBV11-2; clone_size: .; j_call: TRBJ1-5; d_call: .; cdr3_aa: CASSRTEAELPQHF; cdr3_nt: TGTGCCAGCAGCCGGACAGAGGCTGAGTTGCCCCAGCATTTT
v_call: TRBV27; clone_size: .; j_call: TRBJ2-7; d_call: .; cdr3_aa: CASRPRQANYEQYF; cdr3_nt: TGTGCCAGCAGGCCCCGGCAGGCAAACTACGAGCAGTACTTC
v_call: TRBV6-5; clone_size: .; j_call: TRBJ1-1; d_call: TRBD1; cdr3_aa: CASSPGGPEAFF; cdr3_nt: TGTGCCAGCAGTCCAGGGGGTCCTGAAGCTTTCTTT
v_call: TRBV7-9; clone_size: once; j_call: TRBJ1-4; d_call: .; cdr3_aa: CASSAPLATNEKLFF; cdr3_nt: TGTGCCAGCAGCGCCCCGCTAGCAACTAATGAAAAACTGTTTTTT